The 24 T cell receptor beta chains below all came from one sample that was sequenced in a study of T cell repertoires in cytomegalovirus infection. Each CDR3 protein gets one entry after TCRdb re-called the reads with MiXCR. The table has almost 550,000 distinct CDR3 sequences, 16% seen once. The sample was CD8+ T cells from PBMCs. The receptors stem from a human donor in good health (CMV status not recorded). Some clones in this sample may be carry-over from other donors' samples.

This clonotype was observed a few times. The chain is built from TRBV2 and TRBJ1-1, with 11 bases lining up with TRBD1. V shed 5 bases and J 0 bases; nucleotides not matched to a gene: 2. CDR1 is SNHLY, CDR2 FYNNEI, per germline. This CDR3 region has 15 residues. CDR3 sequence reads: CASSPGQGVNTEAFF. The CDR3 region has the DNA TGTGCCAGCAGTCCGGGACAGGGGGTGAACACTGAAGCTTTCTTT.

Here the CDR3 DNA reads TGTGCCAGCAGACGCGGGGGGGGGAATGAGCAGTTCTTC. It translates to CASRRGGGNEQFF. J is TRBJ2-1 and V is TRBV7-9; TRBD2 agrees at 9 bases. The CDR3 covers 13 residues. The junction had 4 bases not matched to a gene; V was cut back by 6 bases and J by 7 bases. Germline V gene lookup returns CDR1 SEHNR and CDR2 FQNEAQ (reference sequence).

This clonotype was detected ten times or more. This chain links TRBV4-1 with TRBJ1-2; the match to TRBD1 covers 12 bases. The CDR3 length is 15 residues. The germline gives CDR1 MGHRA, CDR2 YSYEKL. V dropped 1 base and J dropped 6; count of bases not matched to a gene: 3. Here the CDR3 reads CASSQGDRGHDGYTF. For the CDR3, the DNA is TGCGCCAGCAGCCAAGGGGACAGGGGGCATGATGGCTACACCTTC.

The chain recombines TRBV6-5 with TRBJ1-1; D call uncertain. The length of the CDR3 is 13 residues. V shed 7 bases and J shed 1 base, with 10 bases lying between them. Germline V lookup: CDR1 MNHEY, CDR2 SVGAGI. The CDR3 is CASTLRGNTEAFF. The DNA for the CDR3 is TGTGCCAGCACCTTACGAGGGAACACTGAAGCTTTCTTT.

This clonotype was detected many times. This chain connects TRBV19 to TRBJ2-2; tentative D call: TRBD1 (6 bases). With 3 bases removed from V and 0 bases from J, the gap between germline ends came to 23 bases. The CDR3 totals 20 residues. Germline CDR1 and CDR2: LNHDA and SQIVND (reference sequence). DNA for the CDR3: TGTGCCAGTAGTATGTTGAGAGAGACAGGCTATACTACGAACACCGGGGAGCTGTTTTTT. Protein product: CASSMLRETGYTTNTGELFF.

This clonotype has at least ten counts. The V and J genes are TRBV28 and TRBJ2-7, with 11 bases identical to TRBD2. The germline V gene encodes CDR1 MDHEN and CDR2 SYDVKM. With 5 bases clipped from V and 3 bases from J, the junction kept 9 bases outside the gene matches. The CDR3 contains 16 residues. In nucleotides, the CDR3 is TGTGCCAGCAGTCTTGTCACTAGCGGGAGTTTCTACGAGCAGTACTTC. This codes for CASSLVTSGSFYEQYF.

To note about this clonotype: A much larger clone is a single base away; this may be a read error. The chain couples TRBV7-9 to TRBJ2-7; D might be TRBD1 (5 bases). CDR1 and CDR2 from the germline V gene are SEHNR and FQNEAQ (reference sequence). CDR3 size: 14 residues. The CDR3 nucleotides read TGTGCCAGCAGCTCGGGCAGGGCCCCCTACGCGCAGTACTTC. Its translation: CASSSGRAPYAQYF.

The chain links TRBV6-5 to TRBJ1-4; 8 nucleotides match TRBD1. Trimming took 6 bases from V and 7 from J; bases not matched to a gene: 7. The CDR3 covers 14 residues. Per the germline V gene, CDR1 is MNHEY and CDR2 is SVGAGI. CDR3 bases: TGTGCCAGCAGACCCAGGGGGCGCGGTGAAAAACTGTTTTTT. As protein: CASRPRGRGEKLFF.

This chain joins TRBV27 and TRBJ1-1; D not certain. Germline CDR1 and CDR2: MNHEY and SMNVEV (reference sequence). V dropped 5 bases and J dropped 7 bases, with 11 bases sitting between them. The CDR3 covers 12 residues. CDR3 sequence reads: CASSPNTHEAFF. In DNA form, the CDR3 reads TGTGCCAGCAGTCCCAATACGCATGAAGCTTTCTTT.

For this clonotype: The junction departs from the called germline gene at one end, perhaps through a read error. CDR3 DNA: TGTGCCAGCAGTGACAGGGGATCCTACAATGATCAGTTCTTC. Translated, it gives CASSDRGSYNDQFF. The chain joins TRBV6-5 to TRBJ2-1, with TRBD1 matching over 8 bases. CDR3 length equals 14 residues. The germline CDR1 and CDR2 sequences are MNHEY and SVGAGI.

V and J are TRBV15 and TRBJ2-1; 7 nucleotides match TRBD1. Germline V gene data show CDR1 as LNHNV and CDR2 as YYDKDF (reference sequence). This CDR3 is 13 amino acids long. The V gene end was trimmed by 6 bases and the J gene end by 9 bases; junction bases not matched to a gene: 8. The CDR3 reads CATRHPYRGEQFF. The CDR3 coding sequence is TGTGCCACCAGACATCCTTACAGGGGTGAGCAGTTCTTC.

This CDR3 is CASSPRSSGMYDEQFF. CDR3 coding DNA: TGTGCCAGCAGCCCCCGAAGTAGCGGGATGTATGATGAGCAGTTCTTC. The genes are TRBV9 and TRBJ2-1, with 8 bases lining up with TRBD2. CDR1 SGDLS and CDR2 YYNGEE come from the germline V gene. The CDR3 has 16 amino acids. J was trimmed by 8 bases and V by 4 bases; bases with no gene match: 14.

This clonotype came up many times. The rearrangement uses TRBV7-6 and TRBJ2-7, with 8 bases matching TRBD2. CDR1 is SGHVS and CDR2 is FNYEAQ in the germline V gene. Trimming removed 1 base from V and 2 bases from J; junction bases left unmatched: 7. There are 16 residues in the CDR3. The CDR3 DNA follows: TGTGCCAGCAGCTTAGGGAGCGGGAGTTTTACCTACGAGCAGTACTTC. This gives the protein CASSLGSGSFTYEQYF.

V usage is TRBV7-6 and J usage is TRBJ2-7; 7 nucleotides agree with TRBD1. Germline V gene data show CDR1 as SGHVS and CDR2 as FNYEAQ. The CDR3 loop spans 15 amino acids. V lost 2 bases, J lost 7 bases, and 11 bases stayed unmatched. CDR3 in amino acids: CASSLTTTGWGEQYF. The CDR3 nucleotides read TGTGCCAGCAGCTTAACTACGACAGGGTGGGGTGAGCAGTACTTC.

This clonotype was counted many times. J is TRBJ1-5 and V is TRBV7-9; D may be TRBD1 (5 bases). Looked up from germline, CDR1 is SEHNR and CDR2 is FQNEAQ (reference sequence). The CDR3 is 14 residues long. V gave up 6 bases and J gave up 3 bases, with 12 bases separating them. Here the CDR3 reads CASRTGDPNQPQHF. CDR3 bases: TGTGCCAGCAGAACCGGGGACCCCAATCAGCCCCAGCATTTT.

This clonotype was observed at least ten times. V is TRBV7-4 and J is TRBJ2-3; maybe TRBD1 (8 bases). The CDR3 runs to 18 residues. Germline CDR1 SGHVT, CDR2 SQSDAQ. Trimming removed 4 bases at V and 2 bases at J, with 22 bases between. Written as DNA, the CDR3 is TGTGCCAGCAGCTCCACGGGCTTAACAGGGGGGGACACAGATACGCAGTATTTT. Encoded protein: CASSSTGLTGGDTDTQYF. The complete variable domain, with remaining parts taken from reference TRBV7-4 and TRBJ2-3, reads GAGVSQSPRYKVAKRGRDVALRCDSISGHVTLYWYRQTLGQGSEVLTYSQSDAQRDKSGRPSGRFSAERPERSVSTLKIQRTEQGDSAVYLCASSSTGLTGGDTDTQYFGPGTRLTVL.

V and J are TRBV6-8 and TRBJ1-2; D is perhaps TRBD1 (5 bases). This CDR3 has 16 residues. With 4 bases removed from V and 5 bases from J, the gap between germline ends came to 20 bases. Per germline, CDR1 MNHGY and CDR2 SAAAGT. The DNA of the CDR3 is TGTGCCAGCAGTTTCGGGGGGTTGACTGCACGGTATGGCTACACCTTC. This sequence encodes CASSFGGLTARYGYTF.

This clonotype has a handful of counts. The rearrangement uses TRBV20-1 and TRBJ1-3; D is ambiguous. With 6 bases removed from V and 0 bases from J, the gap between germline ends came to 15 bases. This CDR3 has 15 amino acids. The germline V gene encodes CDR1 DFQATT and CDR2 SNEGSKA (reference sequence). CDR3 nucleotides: TGCAGTGCCCCTGACCCGTCCAGCTCTGGAAACACCATATATTTT. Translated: CSAPDPSSSGNTIYF.

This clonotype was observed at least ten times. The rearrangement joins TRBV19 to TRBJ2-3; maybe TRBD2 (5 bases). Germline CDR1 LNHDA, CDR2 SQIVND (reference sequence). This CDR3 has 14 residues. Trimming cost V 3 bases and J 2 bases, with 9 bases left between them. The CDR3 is CASSMEEFTDTQYF. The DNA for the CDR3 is TGTGCCAGTAGTATGGAGGAGTTCACAGATACGCAGTATTTT.

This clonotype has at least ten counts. The CDR3 loop is CASSGLAGSSYEQYF. The CDR3 DNA reads TGTGCCAGCAGTGGACTAGCGGGATCCTCCTACGAGCAGTACTTC. The V call is TRBV6-1, the J call TRBJ2-7; 11 bases map to TRBD2. V was clipped by 4 bases and J by 0 bases; unmatched bases: 2. The CDR3 runs 15 residues. Germline CDR1 and CDR2: MNHNS and SASEGT.

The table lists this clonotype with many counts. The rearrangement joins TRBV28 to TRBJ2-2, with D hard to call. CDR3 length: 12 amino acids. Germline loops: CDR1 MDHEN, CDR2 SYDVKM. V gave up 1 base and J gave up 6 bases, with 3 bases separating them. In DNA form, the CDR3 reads TGTGCCAGCAGTTTATATGCCGGGGAGCTGTTTTTT. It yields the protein CASSLYAGELFF.

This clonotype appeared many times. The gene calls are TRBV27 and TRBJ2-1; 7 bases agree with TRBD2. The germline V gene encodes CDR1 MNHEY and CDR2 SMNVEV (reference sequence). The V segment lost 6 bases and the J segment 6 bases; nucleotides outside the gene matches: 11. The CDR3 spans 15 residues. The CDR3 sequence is CASRTEAGSFNEQFF. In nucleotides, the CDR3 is TGTGCCAGCAGAACTGAAGCGGGATCTTTCAATGAGCAGTTCTTC.

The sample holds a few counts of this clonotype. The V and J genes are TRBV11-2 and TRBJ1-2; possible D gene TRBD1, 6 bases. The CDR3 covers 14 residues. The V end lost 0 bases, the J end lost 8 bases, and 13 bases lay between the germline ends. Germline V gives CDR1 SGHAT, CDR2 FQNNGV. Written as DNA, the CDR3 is TGTGCCAGCAGCTTAGATTTCCAGACAGGAGGCTACACCTTC. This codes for CASSLDFQTGGYTF.

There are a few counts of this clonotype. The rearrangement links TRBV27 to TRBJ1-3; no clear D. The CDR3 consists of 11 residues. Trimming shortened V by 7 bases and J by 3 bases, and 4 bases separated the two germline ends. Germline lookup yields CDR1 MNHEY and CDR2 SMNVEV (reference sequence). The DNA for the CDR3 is TGTGCCAGCACGGATGGAAACACCATATATTTT. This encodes CASTDGNTIYF.